This T cell receptor beta chain derives from a study of blood T cell repertoires in COVID-19. Overall study context: T cells, B-cell-depleted T cells, or PBMCs provided the cDNA or gDNA that served as material.

Per the original methods: For nucleated cells, counts were estimated from reference gene primer amplification. Libraries were prepared by immunoSEQ multiplex PCR; TCRdb keeps only in-frame clonotypes and omits some of them. That table is the source of V, J and clone size, and D and trimming were worked out from the DNA. The data hold fewer than 200,000 clones, with roughly 79% observed a single time. Looked up from germline, CDR1 is SNHLY and CDR2 is FYNNEI. This CDR3 is 15 amino acids long. V shed 5 bases and J 0 bases; nucleotides not matched to a gene: 2. The rearrangement joins TRBV2 to TRBJ2-1, with 9 nucleotides matching TRBD2. The receptor's source is a woman in her seventies with acute or convalescent COVID-19. Sequences were obtained from peripheral blood. DNA for the CDR3: TGTGCCAGCAGTAGTAGCGGGAGCTCCTACAATGAGCAGTTCTTC. Its protein product is CASSSSGSSYNEQFF.